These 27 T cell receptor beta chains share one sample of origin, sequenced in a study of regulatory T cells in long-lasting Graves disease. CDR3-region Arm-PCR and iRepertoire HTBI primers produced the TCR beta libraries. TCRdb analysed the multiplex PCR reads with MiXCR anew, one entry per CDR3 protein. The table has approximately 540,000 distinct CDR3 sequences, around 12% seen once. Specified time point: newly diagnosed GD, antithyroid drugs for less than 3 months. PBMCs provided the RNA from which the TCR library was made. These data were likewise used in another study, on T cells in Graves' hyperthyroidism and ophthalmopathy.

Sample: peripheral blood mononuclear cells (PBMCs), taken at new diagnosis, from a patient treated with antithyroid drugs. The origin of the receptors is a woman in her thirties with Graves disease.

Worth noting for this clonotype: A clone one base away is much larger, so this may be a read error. The CDR3 DNA sequence: TGTGCCAGCAGCTCAACGGGACACGAGGAGCAGTACTTC. Protein sequence: CASSSTGHEEQYF. The genes are TRBV7-2 and TRBJ2-7, with D possibly matching TRBD1 (6 bases). V lost 4 bases, J lost 7 bases, and 14 bases lay in between. Germline-derived CDR1 and CDR2 are SGHTA and FQGNSA. The length of the CDR3 is 13 residues.

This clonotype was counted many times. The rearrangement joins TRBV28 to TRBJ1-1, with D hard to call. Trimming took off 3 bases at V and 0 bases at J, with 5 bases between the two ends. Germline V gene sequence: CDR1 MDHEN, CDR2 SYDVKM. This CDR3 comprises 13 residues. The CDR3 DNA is TGTGCCAGCAGTTTCCTAGTGAACACTGAAGCTTTCTTT. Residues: CASSFLVNTEAFF.

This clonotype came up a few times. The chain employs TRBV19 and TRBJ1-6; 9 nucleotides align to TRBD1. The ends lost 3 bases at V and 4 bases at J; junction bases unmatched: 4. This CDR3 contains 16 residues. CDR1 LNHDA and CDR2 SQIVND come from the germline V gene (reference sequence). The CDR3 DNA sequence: TGTGCCAGTAGTATCGAGGACAGGGGTTATAATTCACCCCTCCACTTT. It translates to CASSIEDRGYNSPLHF.

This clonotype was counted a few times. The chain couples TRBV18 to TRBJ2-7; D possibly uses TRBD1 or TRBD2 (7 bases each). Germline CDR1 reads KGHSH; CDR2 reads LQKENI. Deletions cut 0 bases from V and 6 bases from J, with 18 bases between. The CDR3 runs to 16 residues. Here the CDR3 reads CASSPPAGGGDGEQYF. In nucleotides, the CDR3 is TGTGCCAGCTCACCACCGGCAGGGGGGGGAGACGGCGAGCAGTACTTC.

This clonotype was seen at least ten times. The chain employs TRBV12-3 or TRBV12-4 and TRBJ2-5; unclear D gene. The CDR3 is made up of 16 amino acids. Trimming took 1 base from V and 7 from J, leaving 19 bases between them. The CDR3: CASSLESYTGPGTQYF. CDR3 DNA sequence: TGTGCCAGCAGTTTAGAATCGTATACCGGACCGGGGACCCAGTACTTC.

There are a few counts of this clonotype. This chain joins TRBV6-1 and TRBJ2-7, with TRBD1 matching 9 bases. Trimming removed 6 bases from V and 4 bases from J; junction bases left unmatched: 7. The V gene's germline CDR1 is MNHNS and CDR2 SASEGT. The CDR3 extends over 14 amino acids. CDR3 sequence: CASSPGTGRYEQYF. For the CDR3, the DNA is TGTGCCAGCAGCCCCGGGACAGGGAGGTACGAGCAGTACTTC.

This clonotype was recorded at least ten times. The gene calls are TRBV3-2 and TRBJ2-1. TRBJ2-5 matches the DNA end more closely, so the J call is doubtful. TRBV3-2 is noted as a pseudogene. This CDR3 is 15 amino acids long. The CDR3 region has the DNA TGTGCCAGCAGCCAAGATAACGGTTTCGAAGAGACCCAGTACTTC. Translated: CASSQDNGFEETQYF.

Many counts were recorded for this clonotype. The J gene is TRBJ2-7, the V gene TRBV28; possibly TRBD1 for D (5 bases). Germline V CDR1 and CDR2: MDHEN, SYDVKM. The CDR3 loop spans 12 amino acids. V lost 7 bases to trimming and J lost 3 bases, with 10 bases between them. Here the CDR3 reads CASTDQGYEQYF. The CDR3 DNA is TGTGCCAGCACCGACCAGGGCTACGAGCAGTACTTC.

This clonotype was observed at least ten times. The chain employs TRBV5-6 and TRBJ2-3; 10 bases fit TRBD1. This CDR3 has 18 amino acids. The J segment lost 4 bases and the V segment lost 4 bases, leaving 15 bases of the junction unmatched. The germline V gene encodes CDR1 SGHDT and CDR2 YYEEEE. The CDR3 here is CASSDRSRDRGFADTQYF. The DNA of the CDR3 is TGTGCCAGCAGCGATCGTAGCAGGGACAGGGGATTTGCAGATACGCAGTATTTT. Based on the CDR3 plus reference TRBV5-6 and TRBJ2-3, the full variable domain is DAGVTQSPTHLIKTRGQQVTLRCSPKSGHDTVSWYQQALGQGPQFIFQYYEEEERQRGNFPDRFSGHQFPNYSSELNVNALLLGDSALYLCASSDRSRDRGFADTQYFGPGTRLTVL.

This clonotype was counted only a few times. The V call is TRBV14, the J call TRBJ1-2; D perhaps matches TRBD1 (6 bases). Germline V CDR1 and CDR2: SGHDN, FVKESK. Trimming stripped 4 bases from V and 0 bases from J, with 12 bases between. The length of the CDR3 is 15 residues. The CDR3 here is CASSLMTGSNYGYTF. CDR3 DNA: TGTGCCAGCAGCCTGATGACAGGATCTAACTATGGCTACACCTTC.

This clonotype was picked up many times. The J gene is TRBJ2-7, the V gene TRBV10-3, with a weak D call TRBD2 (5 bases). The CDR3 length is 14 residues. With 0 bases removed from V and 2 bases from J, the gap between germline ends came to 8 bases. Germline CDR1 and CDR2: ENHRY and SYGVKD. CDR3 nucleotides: TGTGCCATCAGTGAGTCGGGGAGCCCCTACGAGCAGTACTTC. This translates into CAISESGSPYEQYF.

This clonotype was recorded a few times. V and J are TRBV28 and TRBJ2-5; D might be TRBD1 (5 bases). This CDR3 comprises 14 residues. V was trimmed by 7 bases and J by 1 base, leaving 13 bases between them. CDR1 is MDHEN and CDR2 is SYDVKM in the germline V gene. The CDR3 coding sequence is TGTGCCAGCACCCTGGGGCAGACCCAAGAGACCCAGTACTTC. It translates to CASTLGQTQETQYF. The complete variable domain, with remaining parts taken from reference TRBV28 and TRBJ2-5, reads DVKVTQSSRYLVKRTGEKVFLECVQDMDHENMFWYRQDPGLGLRLIYFSYDVKMKEKGDIPEGYSVSREKKERFSLILESASTNQTSMYLCASTLGQTQETQYFGPGTRLLVL.

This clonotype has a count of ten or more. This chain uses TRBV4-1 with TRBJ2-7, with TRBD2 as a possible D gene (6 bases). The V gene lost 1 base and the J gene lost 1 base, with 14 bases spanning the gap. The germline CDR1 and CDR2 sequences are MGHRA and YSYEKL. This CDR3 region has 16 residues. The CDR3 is CASSQGTNDISYEQYF. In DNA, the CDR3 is TGCGCCAGCAGCCAAGGGACTAATGACATATCCTACGAGCAGTACTTC.

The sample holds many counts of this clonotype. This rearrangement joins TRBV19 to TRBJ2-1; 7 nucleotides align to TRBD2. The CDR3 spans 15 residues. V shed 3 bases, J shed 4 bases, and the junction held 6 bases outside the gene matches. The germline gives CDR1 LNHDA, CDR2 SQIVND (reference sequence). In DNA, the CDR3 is TGTGCCAGTAGTATGGGCGGGAGTCTTTACAATGAGCAGTTCTTC. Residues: CASSMGGSLYNEQFF.

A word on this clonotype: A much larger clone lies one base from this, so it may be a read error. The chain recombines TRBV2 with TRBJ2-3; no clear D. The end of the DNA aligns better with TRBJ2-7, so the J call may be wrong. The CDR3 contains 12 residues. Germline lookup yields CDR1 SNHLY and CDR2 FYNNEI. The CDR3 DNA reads TGTGCCAGCAGCTTAATGGTCTACGAGCAGTACTTC. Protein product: CASSLMVYEQYF.

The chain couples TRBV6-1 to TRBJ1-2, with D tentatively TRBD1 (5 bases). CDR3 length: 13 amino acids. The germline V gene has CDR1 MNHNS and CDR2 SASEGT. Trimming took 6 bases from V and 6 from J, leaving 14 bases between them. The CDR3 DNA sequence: TGTGCCAGCAGCCCGACCAGGGTGAATGGCTACACCTTC. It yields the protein CASSPTRVNGYTF.

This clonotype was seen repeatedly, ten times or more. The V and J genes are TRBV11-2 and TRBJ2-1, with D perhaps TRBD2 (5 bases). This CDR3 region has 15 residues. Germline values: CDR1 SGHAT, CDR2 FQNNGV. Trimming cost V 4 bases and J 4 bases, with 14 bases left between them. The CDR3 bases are TGTGCCAGCAGCTCCCCATCGGGAACATACAATGAGCAGTTCTTC. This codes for CASSSPSGTYNEQFF.

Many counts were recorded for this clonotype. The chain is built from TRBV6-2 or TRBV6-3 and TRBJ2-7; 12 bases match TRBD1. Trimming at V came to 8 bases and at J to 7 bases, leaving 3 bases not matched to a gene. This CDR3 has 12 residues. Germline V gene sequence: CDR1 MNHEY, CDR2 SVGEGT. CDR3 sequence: CASGTGGREQYF. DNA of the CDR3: TGTGCCAGCGGGACAGGGGGCAGGGAGCAGTACTTC.

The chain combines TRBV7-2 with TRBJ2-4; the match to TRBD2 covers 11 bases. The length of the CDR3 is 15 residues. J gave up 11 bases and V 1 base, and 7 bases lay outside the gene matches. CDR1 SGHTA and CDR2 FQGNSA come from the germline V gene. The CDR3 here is CASSLDLAGGDVQYF. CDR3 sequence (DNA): TGTGCCAGCAGCTTAGATCTAGCGGGAGGAGACGTTCAGTACTTC. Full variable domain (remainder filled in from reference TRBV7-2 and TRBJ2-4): GAGVSQSPSNKVTEKGKDVELRCDPISGHTALYWYRQSLGQGLEFLIYFQGNSAPDKSGLPSDRFSAERTGGSVSTLTIQRTQQEDSAVYLCASSLDLAGGDVQYFGAGTRLSVL.

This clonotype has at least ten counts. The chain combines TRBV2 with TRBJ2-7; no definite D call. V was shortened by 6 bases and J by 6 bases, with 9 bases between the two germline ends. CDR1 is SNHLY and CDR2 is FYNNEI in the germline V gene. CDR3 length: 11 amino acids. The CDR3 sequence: CASRSKGEQYF. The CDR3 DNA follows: TGTGCCAGCAGGTCAAAGGGCGAGCAGTACTTC.

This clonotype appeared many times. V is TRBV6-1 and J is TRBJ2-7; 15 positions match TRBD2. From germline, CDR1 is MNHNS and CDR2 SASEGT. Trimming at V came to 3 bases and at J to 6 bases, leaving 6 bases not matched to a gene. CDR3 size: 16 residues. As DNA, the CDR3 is TGTGCCAGCAGTGACTGGACTAGCGGGAGGGCCCGCGAGCAGTACTTC. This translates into CASSDWTSGRAREQYF.

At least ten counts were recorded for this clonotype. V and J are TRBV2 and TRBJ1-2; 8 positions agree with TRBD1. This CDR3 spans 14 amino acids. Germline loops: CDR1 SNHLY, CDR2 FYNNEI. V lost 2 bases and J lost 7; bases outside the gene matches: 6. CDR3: CASSEPDRALGYTF. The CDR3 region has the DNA TGTGCCAGCAGTGAACCGGACAGGGCGCTTGGCTACACCTTC.

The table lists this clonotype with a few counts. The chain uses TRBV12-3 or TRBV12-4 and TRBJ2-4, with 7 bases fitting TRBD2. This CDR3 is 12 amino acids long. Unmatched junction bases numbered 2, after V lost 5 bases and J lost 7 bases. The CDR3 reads CASSMTSNIQYF. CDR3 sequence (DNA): TGTGCCAGCAGTATGACTAGCAACATTCAGTACTTC.

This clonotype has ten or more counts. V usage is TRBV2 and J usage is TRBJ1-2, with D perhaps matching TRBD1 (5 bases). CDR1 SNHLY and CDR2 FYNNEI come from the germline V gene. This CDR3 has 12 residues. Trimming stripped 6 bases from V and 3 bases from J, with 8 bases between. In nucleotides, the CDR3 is TGTGCCAGCAGGATAGGGGACTATGGCTACACCTTC. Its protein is CASRIGDYGYTF.

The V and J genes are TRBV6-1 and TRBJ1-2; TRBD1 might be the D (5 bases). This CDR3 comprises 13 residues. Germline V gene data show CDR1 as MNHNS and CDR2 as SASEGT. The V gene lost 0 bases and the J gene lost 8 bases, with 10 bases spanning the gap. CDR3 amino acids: CASSEAPGLGYTF. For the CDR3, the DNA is TGTGCCAGCAGTGAAGCCCCGGGGCTGGGCTACACCTTC.

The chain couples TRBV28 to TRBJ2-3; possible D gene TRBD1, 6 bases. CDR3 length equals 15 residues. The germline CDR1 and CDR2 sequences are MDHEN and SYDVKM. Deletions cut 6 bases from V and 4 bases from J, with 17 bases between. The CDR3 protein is CASSRAGVRADTQYF. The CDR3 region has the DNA TGTGCCAGCAGCCGGGCAGGGGTTCGTGCAGATACGCAGTATTTT.

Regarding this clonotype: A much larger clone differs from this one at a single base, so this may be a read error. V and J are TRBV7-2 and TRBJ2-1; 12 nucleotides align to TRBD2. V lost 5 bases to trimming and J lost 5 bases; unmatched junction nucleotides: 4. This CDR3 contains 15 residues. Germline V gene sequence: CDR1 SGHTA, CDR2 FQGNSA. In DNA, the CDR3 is TGTGCCAGCAGCCGGACTAGCGGGGCCAACAATGAGCAGTTCTTC. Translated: CASSRTSGANNEQFF.